These T cell receptor beta chains were read from a single sample in a study of blood T cells in healthy people across ages. Each CDR3 protein is one row after TCRdb ran MiXCR on the 5' RACE reads. The data contain roughly 900,000 distinct CDR3 sequences, around 49% of them singletons. Sequences were obtained from blood. The source of these receptors is a man aged 25-45 years in good health. Each CDR3 is given with its conserved first and last residue. A D gene is named only where the DNA matches it firmly. A row's size may be missing; if present it is once, few, many or a size class.

DNA | CDR3 | size | length | J | D | V
TGTGCCAGCAGCTTATCTGGCTCGGGGTTCGAGCAGTACTTC | CASSLSGSGFEQYF | few | 14 | TRBJ2-7 | . | TRBV11-2
TGTGCCAGCAGTACAGCGACGGTAGCCAAAAACATTCAGTACTTC | CASSTATVAKNIQYF | few | 15 | TRBJ2-4 | . | TRBV28
TGCAGCGTCCGGGACAGGGTCTCCTACGAGCAGTACTTC | CSVRDRVSYEQYF | . | 13 | TRBJ2-7 | TRBD1 | TRBV29-1
TGTGCCAGCAGTTGGGGCGGGGCCCAAGAGACCCAGTACTTC | CASSWGGAQETQYF | . | 14 | TRBJ2-5 | . | TRBV6-2/TRBV6-3
TGTGCCAGCATCCGACGGGACACTAGCACAGATACGCAGTATTTT | CASIRRDTSTDTQYF | . | 15 | TRBJ2-3 | . | TRBV28
TGTGCCTGGAGGGGAAAGGGACGGAACGAGCAGTACTTC | CAWRGKGRNEQYF | . | 13 | TRBJ2-7 | . | TRBV30
TGTGCCAGCAGCCCAAGCGGTCTCGGAGCCTACGAGCAGTACTTC | CASSPSGLGAYEQYF | once | 15 | TRBJ2-7 | . | TRBV4-2
TGTGCCAGCAGCCCCTTTGCCGGGGCCGCCCGCAATGAGCAGTTCTTC | CASSPFAGAARNEQFF | once | 16 | TRBJ2-1 | . | TRBV11-3
TGCAGTTCCTTAACCCTAGGAGATGGCTACACCTTC | CSSLTLGDGYTF | . | 12 | TRBJ1-2 | . | TRBV20-1
TGCAGTGCTAGAGCGGGACAGGGGACGGAAAAGCTGTTTTTT | CSARAGQGTEKLFF | . | 14 | TRBJ1-4 | TRBD1 | TRBV20-1
TGCAGCGGCGGGGACAGGGGAAACACCATATATTTT | CSGGDRGNTIYF | . | 12 | TRBJ1-3 | TRBD1 | TRBV29-1
TGTGCCAGCTCACCTAAAGGGACTAGCAGAAGAAGAAGCACAGATACGCAGTATTTT | CASSPKGTSRRRSTDTQYF | many | 19 | TRBJ2-3 | TRBD2 | TRBV18
TGTGCCAGCACAGCGGGGGGTACAGAGACCCAGTACTTC | CASTAGGTETQYF | few | 13 | TRBJ2-5 | TRBD2 | TRBV9
TGTGCCAGCACCCCAAGCCAGTACACCGGGGAGCTGTTTTTT | CASTPSQYTGELFF | few | 14 | TRBJ2-2 | . | TRBV12-3/TRBV12-4
TGCAGCGTTGAAGACATTACCAGGGGACTCAACTATGGCTACACCTTC | CSVEDITRGLNYGYTF | . | 16 | TRBJ1-2 | . | TRBV29-1
TGTGCCAGCAAGGGGGGCCTTTATAGCAATCAGCCCCAGCATTTT | CASKGGLYSNQPQHF | . | 15 | TRBJ1-5 | . | TRBV2
TGTGCCAGCTCTAAGGAGAGCCAAGAGACCCAGTACTTC | CASSKESQETQYF | . | 13 | TRBJ2-5 | . | TRBV2
TGTGCCAGCAGCTCAACTCTGCGGGCTGAAGCTTTCTTT | CASSSTLRAEAFF | . | 13 | TRBJ1-1 | . | TRBV7-3
TGTGCCAGCAGGGACAGGGGGCACGAGCAGTACTTC | CASRDRGHEQYF | . | 12 | TRBJ2-7 | TRBD1 | TRBV27
TGCAGTGCAAAAGGACAGGCCTTAAACTATGGCTACACCTTC | CSAKGQALNYGYTF | . | 14 | TRBJ1-2 | TRBD1 | TRBV20-1
TGTGCCAGCAGCTTAGAGGCACCAACGGGAGATACGCAGTATTTT | CASSLEAPTGDTQYF | . | 15 | TRBJ2-3 | . | TRBV7-2
TGCAGTGCTACTACTATCCCGGGGCTAGCCTCCCAAGAGACCCAGTACTTC | CSATTIPGLASQETQYF | . | 17 | TRBJ2-5 | . | TRBV20-1
TGTGCCAGCAGCGTAGACGGGACGGTCAAGCCCCAGCATTTT | CASSVDGTVKPQHF | . | 14 | TRBJ1-5 | . | TRBV7-2
TGTGCCAGCAGTTATCGACGGAACTACGAGCAGTACTTC | CASSYRRNYEQYF | . | 13 | TRBJ2-7 | . | TRBV6-2/TRBV6-3
TGTGCCACCAGCCCCAACCCCAGAGGTAACACAGATACGCAGTATTTT | CATSPNPRGNTDTQYF | few | 16 | TRBJ2-3 | . | TRBV15
TGTGCCAGCAGCCCGGAGGGACAGGCATTAACTCGGAACACCTTC | CASSPEGQALTRNTF | few | 15 | TRBJ1-2 | TRBD1 | TRBV3-1
TGCGCCAGCAGCCAAGCGGGACAGGGAGGCTCCTATAATTCACCCCTCCACTTT | CASSQAGQGGSYNSPLHF | few | 18 | TRBJ1-6 | TRBD1 | TRBV4-1
TGTGCCAGCAGCCCCCCCCGAGGGGTGGGCAGAAACACTGAAGCTTTCTTT | CASSPPRGVGRNTEAFF | . | 17 | TRBJ1-1 | . | TRBV7-9
TGCGCCAGCAGGGATTCTCAGGGGGCTCAGGAGGAGCAGTACTTC | CASRDSQGAQEEQYF | . | 15 | TRBJ2-5 | TRBD1 | TRBV5-1
TGTGCCACCAGCAGAGGCGGGGGCGGGTACAATGAGCAGTTCTTC | CATSRGGGGYNEQFF | . | 15 | TRBJ2-1 | . | TRBV15
TGTGCCAGCAGCTTAACTGCAGGAGAAAAAGAGACCCAGTACTTC | CASSLTAGEKETQYF | once | 15 | TRBJ2-5 | . | TRBV7-2
TGTGCCAGCAGCTTCGAACCCACCTTAGACGAGCAGTACTTC | CASSFEPTLDEQYF | . | 14 | TRBJ2-7 | . | TRBV7-2
TGTGCCAGCAGCGACGGACAGGGCTACGAGCAGTACTTC | CASSDGQGYEQYF | few | 13 | TRBJ2-7 | TRBD1 | TRBV28
TGTGCCAGCAGACTGACAGGGGGCATGTTCTTC | CASRLTGGMFF | . | 11 | TRBJ2-1 | TRBD1 | TRBV3-1
TGTGCCAGCAGCTTGGACGCGGGGCAGGAGACCCAGTACTTC | CASSLDAGQETQYF | many | 14 | TRBJ2-5 | . | TRBV5-8
TGTGCCAGCAGCCAGGGACAGTCTTCCGTAGTCTATGGCTACACCTTC | CASSQGQSSVVYGYTF | . | 16 | TRBJ1-2 | TRBD1 | TRBV3-1
TGTGCCAGCAGAGATTCGACAGGGGCAGTACGCGAGCAGTACTTC | CASRDSTGAVREQYF | few | 15 | TRBJ2-7 | TRBD1 | TRBV27
TGTGCCAGCAGCCAAGATCGGGGTATTAGGGGCGAGAATTCACCCCTCCACTTT | CASSQDRGIRGENSPLHF | . | 18 | TRBJ1-6 | . | TRBV3-1
TGTGCCAGCAGTTATTGGGCAGGGGACACTGAAGCTTTCTTT | CASSYWAGDTEAFF | . | 14 | TRBJ1-1 | . | TRBV6-2/TRBV6-3
TGTGCCAGCAGTGAAGGAGGGACAGGGTACGACGAGCAGTACTTC | CASSEGGTGYDEQYF | . | 15 | TRBJ2-7 | TRBD1 | TRBV2
TGTGCTACCACTCTGACGCGGGGGCCGAACACCGGGGAGCTGTTTTTT | CATTLTRGPNTGELFF | . | 16 | TRBJ2-2 | . | TRBV7-7
TGTGCCAGCAGCGTAGACGAGGCGGGGGACTACGAGCAGTACTTC | CASSVDEAGDYEQYF | . | 15 | TRBJ2-7 | TRBD2 | TRBV9
TGTGCCAGCAGTCCACCGGGACCAAGCTCCTACGAGCAGTACTTC | CASSPPGPSSYEQYF | . | 15 | TRBJ2-7 | . | TRBV12-3/TRBV12-4
TGTGCCAGCAGCTTCGATGCCGAGCAGTACTTC | CASSFDAEQYF | few | 11 | TRBJ2-7 | . | TRBV11-1
TGTGCCACGACGCCAGCGGGGGGAGAGACCCAGTACTTC | CATTPAGGETQYF | . | 13 | TRBJ2-5 | TRBD2 | TRBV27
TGCAGCGCGCGCAGACCGACAGGGGGAATGGGTGGCTACACCTTC | CSARRPTGGMGGYTF | . | 15 | TRBJ1-2 | TRBD1 | TRBV29-1
TGCAGCGTTGAATACGTAGGGGAAAACATTCAGTACTTC | CSVEYVGENIQYF | . | 13 | TRBJ2-4 | . | TRBV29-1
TGCAGCGTTGAAAGCCAGAGATACGAGCAGTACTTC | CSVESQRYEQYF | few | 12 | TRBJ2-7 | . | TRBV29-1
TGTGCCATCCATGGGTCAGGGACCTACAATGAGCAGTTCTTC | CAIHGSGTYNEQFF | few | 14 | TRBJ2-1 | . | TRBV6-6
TGTGCCACCAGTGATGCGGGGACAGGGTCAAATGAGCAGTTCTTC | CATSDAGTGSNEQFF | . | 15 | TRBJ2-1 | TRBD1 | TRBV24-1
TGTGCCAGCAGCTTAACGAGGGGCTCTGGAAACACCATATATTTT | CASSLTRGSGNTIYF | . | 15 | TRBJ1-3 | . | TRBV11-3
TGTGCCAGCAGGCTACCGACGGAAAATCAGCCCCAGCATTTT | CASRLPTENQPQHF | . | 14 | TRBJ1-5 | . | TRBV28
TGTGCCAGCAGGACCCCCCGGCAGAGGTACAATGAGCAGTTCTTC | CASRTPRQRYNEQFF | . | 15 | TRBJ2-1 | . | TRBV2
TGTGCCAGCAGCGCGACTAGCGGGGGGCACAATGAGCAGTACTTC | CASSATSGGHNEQYF | . | 15 | TRBJ2-5 | TRBD2 | TRBV7-3